This T cell receptor (beta chain) comes out of a study of T cell changes during pregnancy in multiple sclerosis. Germline V gene data show CDR1 as SGHRS and CDR2 as YFSETQ. The CDR3 has 14 residues. V lost 3 bases to trimming and J lost 0 bases, with 9 bases between them. TCRdb's copy holds only in-frame clones and misses some; the assay was immunoSEQ multiplex PCR. The sample holds fewer than 85,000 clones; about 95% are singletons and the top ten take about 2.5%. This chain links TRBV5-1 with TRBJ2-5; D may be TRBD2 (5 bases). The clonotype was recovered from a female donor with multiple sclerosis, enrolled in a pregnancy study. The source was peripheral blood, collected in the third trimester of pregnancy. DNA of the CDR3: TGCGCCAGCAGCTGGGCCGGGAACCAAGAGACCCAGTACTTC. This translates into CASSWAGNQETQYF.